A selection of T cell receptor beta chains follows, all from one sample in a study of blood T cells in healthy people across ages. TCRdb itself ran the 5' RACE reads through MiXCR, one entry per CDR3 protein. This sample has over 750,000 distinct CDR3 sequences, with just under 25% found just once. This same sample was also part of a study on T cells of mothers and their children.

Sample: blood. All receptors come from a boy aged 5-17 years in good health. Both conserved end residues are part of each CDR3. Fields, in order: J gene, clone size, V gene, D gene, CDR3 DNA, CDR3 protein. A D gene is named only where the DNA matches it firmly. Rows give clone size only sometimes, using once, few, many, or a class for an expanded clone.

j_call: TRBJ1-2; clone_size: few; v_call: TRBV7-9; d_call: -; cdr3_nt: TGTGCCAGCAGCTTAGCTGGGACTGGCTACACCTTC; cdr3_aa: CASSLAGTGYTF
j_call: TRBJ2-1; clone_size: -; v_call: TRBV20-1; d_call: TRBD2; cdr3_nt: TGCAGTGCTAGGGGCGTGACTAGCAGAAATGAGCAGTTCTTC; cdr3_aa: CSARGVTSRNEQFF
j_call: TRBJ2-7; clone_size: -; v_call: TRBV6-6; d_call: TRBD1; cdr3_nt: TGTGCCAGCAGTAACGGACAGGGGGCCACCTACGAGCAGTACTTC; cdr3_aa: CASSNGQGATYEQYF
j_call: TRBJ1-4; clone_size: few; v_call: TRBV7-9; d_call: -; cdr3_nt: TGTGCCAGCAGCCAACAAGACACGACAGGCGAAAAACTGTTTTTT; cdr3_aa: CASSQQDTTGEKLFF
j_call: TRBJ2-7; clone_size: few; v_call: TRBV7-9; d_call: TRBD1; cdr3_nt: TGTGCCAGCAGCCTCCGGGACAGCCCCTACGAGCAGTACTTC; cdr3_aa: CASSLRDSPYEQYF
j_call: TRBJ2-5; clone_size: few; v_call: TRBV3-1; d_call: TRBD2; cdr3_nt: TGTGCCAGCAGCCTGACTAGCGGGAGGGTGGAGACCCAGTACTTC; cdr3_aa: CASSLTSGRVETQYF
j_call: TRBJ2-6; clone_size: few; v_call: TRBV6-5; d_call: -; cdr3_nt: TGTGCCAGCAGTACTCCCTCTGGGGCCAACGTCCTGACTTTC; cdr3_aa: CASSTPSGANVLTF
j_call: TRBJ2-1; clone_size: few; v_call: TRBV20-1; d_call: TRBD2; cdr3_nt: TGCAGTGCTAGAGCCGGGGGGACTAGCGGCTTCTACAATGAGCAGTTCTTC; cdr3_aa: CSARAGGTSGFYNEQFF
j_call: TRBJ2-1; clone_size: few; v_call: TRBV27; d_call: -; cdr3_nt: TGTGCCAGCAGCCTATGGGGGGTCTACAATGAGCAGTTCTTC; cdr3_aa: CASSLWGVYNEQFF
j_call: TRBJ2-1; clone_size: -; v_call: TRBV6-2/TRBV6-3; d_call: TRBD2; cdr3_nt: TGTGCCAGCACCGATCGGCGACTAGCGGGGGGCAATGAGCAGTTCTTC; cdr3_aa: CASTDRRLAGGNEQFF
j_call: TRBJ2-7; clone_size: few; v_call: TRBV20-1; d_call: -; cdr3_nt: TGCAGTGCCACGGGGGAGCTGAAGTACGAGCAGTACTTC; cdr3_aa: CSATGELKYEQYF
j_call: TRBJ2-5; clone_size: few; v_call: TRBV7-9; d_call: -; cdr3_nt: TGTGCCAGCAGCTTAGCGTATGGGGAAGAGACCCAGTACTTC; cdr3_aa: CASSLAYGEETQYF
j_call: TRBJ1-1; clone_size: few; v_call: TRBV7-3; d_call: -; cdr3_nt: TGTGCCAGCAGCCAAACAACGGAGGCTGAAGCTTTCTTT; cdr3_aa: CASSQTTEAEAFF
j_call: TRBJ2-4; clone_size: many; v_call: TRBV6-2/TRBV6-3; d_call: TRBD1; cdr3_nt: TGTGCCAGCAGTGCGACAGGGGTGAAAAACATTCAGTACTTC; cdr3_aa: CASSATGVKNIQYF
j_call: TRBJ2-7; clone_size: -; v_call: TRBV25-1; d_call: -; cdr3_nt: TGTGCCAGCAGTGTTGGAGAAGCTCAGTACTTC; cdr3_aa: CASSVGEAQYF
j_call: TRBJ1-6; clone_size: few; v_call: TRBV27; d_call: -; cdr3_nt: TGTGCCAGCAGACCCGGGGTCCATTCACCCCTCCACTTT; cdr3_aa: CASRPGVHSPLHF
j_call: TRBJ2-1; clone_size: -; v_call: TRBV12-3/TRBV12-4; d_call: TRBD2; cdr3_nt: TGTGCCAGCAGTTTATGGCGGGAGTTTGACAATGAGCAGTTCTTC; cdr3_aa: CASSLWREFDNEQFF
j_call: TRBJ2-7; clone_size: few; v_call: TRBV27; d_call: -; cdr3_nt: TGTGCCAGCAGGGACTGGACCTACGAGCAGTACTTC; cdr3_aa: CASRDWTYEQYF
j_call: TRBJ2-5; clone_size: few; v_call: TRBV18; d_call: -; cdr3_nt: TGTGCCAGCTCGCCGAACCATCAGGGCAGGGCCGGTGGAGAGACCCAGTACTTC; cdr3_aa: CASSPNHQGRAGGETQYF
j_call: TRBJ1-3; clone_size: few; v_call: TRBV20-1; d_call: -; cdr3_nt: TGCAGTGCTACCCCCGACGGTGGTGGAAACACCATATATTTT; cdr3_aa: CSATPDGGGNTIYF
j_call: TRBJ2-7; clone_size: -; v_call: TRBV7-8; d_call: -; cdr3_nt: TGTGCCAGCAGCTTCCTCGGTTACTCCTACGAGCAGTACTTC; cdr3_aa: CASSFLGYSYEQYF
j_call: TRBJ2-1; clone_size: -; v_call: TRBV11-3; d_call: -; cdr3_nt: TGTGCCAGCAGCTTAGATGCTAGCGCTAGCTCCTACAATGAGCAGTTCTTC; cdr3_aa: CASSLDASASSYNEQFF
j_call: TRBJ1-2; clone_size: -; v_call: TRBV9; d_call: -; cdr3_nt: TGTGCCAGCAGCTCCCACCGGGATTACGGCTACACCTTC; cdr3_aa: CASSSHRDYGYTF
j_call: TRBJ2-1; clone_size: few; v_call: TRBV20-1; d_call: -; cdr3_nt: TGCAGTGCTAGACTAGACTTCTCCTACAATGAGCAGTTCTTC; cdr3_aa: CSARLDFSYNEQFF
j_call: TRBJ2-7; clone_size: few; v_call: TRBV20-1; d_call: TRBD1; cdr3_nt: TGCAGTGCTATGGGTCAGGGGGCATACGAGCAGTACTTC; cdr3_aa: CSAMGQGAYEQYF
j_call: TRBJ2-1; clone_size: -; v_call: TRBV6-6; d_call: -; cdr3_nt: TGTGCCAGCAGTTACGCGGAGCTAGGTCGCAATGAGCAGTTCTTC; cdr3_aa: CASSYAELGRNEQFF